This is a list of T cell receptor beta chains from one sample in a study of cytomegalovirus exposure and HLA in healthy donors. TCRdb's table, derived via immunoSEQ multiplex PCR, lists solely in-frame clones and lacks some. Of about 180,000 clones in the sample, just over 75% were seen once. The sequenced sample consisted of PBMCs. Source of these receptors: a woman in her sixties in good health and CMV-seropositive. The CDR3 runs from the conserved cysteine through the conserved F or W. A D gene is named only where the DNA matches it firmly. Clone size is shown for a subset of rows, as once, few, many or a class of expanded clone.

-	TRBJ2-5	TRBV9	TRBD2	CASSGRRLAGGETQYF	TGTGCCAGCAGCGGGAGGCGGCTAGCGGGGGGAGAGACCCAGTACTTC
few	TRBJ2-7	TRBV7-3	-	CASSLDRLGEQYF	TGTGCCAGCAGCCTTGACAGGTTAGGCGAGCAGTACTTC
once	TRBJ2-3	TRBV27	-	CASSSLGADTDTQYF	TGTGCCAGCAGTTCCCTAGGAGCGGACACAGATACGCAGTATTTT
-	TRBJ1-5	TRBV30	-	CAWSVSRDQPQHF	TGTGCCTGGAGTGTAAGTCGGGATCAGCCCCAGCATTTT
-	TRBJ2-3	TRBV10-2	TRBD2	CASSRGTSGRAETDTQYF	TGCGCCAGCAGCCGGGGGACTAGCGGGAGGGCCGAGACAGATACGCAGTATTTT
-	TRBJ2-2	TRBV19	-	CASNYPGSTGELFF	TGTGCCAGTAATTACCCAGGCTCCACCGGGGAGCTGTTTTTT
-	TRBJ2-7	TRBV19	-	CASCWKGGYEQYF	TGTGCCAGTTGTTGGAAAGGGGGCTACGAGCAGTACTTC
-	TRBJ2-1	TRBV19	TRBD2	CASSVSLSGGAGEQFF	TGTGCCAGTAGTGTATCCCTTAGCGGGGGGGCCGGTGAGCAGTTCTTC
-	TRBJ2-5	TRBV10-2	TRBD1	CASSGQGGETQYF	TGCGCCAGCAGTGGACAGGGCGGGGAGACCCAGTACTTC
-	TRBJ1-4	TRBV14	-	CASSPVGGLYEKLFF	TGTGCCAGCAGCCCTGTGGGGGGGCTTTATGAAAAACTGTTTTTT
-	TRBJ2-7	TRBV28	TRBD1	CASATGGRYEQYF	TGTGCCAGCGCGACAGGGGGCAGGTACGAGCAGTACTTC
once	TRBJ1-5	TRBV19	-	CASSTDRPNQPQHF	TGTGCCAGTAGTACAGACAGGCCGAATCAGCCCCAGCATTTT
-	TRBJ1-1	TRBV28	-	CASRPTLGLMNTEAFF	TGTGCCAGCAGGCCTACCCTTGGACTCATGAACACTGAAGCTTTCTTT
once	TRBJ2-2	TRBV6-5	-	CASRRNTGELFF	TGTGCCAGCAGGAGGAACACCGGGGAGCTGTTTTTT
few	TRBJ2-3	TRBV28	TRBD2	CASSPWGLAEFGTDTQYF	TGTGCCAGCAGTCCTTGGGGACTAGCGGAATTCGGCACAGATACGCAGTATTTT
-	TRBJ1-2	TRBV4-1	-	CASSQRTGGFYGYTF	TGCGCCAGCAGCCAACGAACGGGGGGATTCTATGGCTACACCTTC
-	TRBJ1-4	TRBV6-1	TRBD1	CASSERPGTDNEKLFF	TGTGCCAGCAGTGAACGCCCCGGGACAGATAATGAAAAACTGTTTTTT
-	TRBJ2-6	TRBV4-1	-	CASRSGIAPASGANVLTF	TGCGCCAGCAGGTCAGGCATCGCGCCGGCCAGTGGGGCCAACGTCCTGACTTTC
-	TRBJ2-3	TRBV11-2	TRBD2	CASSSSGRANTDTQYF	TGTGCCAGCAGCTCGAGCGGGAGGGCCAATACAGATACGCAGTATTTT
-	TRBJ2-1	TRBV5-4	TRBD1	CASSLAGQGGNEQFF	TGTGCCAGCAGCTTGGCGGGACAGGGTGGCAATGAGCAGTTCTTC
-	TRBJ2-2	TRBV5-4	TRBD2	CASSLALSGGGELFF	TGTGCCAGCAGCTTGGCCCTTAGCGGGGGCGGGGAGCTGTTTTTT
-	TRBJ2-7	TRBV27	TRBD1	CASSYRGYGPSYEQYF	TGTGCCAGCAGTTACAGGGGTTACGGTCCTTCCTACGAGCAGTACTTC
once	TRBJ1-4	TRBV10-3	TRBD1	CAISDRTGVTEKLFF	TGTGCCATCAGTGATAGGACAGGGGTTACTGAAAAACTGTTTTTT
-	TRBJ1-3	TRBV2	TRBD1	CASTGGSGNTIYF	TGTGCCAGCACAGGGGGCTCTGGAAACACCATATATTTT
-	TRBJ1-2	TRBV4-3	TRBD1	CASSQDWGPGGNYGYTF	TGCGCCAGCAGCCAAGATTGGGGGCCAGGGGGTAACTATGGCTACACCTTC
-	TRBJ2-7	TRBV7-8	TRBD2	CASSLGLAGNSYEQYF	TGTGCCAGCAGCTTAGGACTAGCGGGAAACTCCTACGAGCAGTACTTC
few	TRBJ2-4	TRBV9	TRBD2	CASSASGSGADIQYF	TGTGCCAGCAGCGCCTCGGGTAGCGGGGCAGACATTCAGTACTTC
few	TRBJ1-1	TRBV18	-	CASSYDGGNTEAFF	TGTGCCAGCTCATACGACGGGGGGAACACTGAAGCTTTCTTT
-	TRBJ2-1	TRBV28	-	CASSSTGTGGGEQFF	TGTGCCAGCAGTTCGACAGGGACGGGAGGGGGTGAGCAGTTCTTC